Sequencing of this TCR beta chain was carried out in a study of tumor-infiltrating lymphocytes in primary liver carcinoma (dated by TCRdb to about 2017). At the level of the whole study: The five patients, three men and two women aged 30 to 69 years, had hepatocellular carcinoma (four) or combined HCC and intrahepatic cholangiocarcinoma (one). The tumors of the five patients were staged as T1-T3 N0M0, with maximum diameters ranging from about 4 to 10 cm. Each sample produced roughly 3.65 to 7.5 million productive TCRbeta reads, and read depth showed no significant difference between tissue types. For each liver tumor, the study sampled five regions along with adjacent normal tissue and blood, and applied TCRbeta repertoire sequencing, expression microarrays and whole-exome sequencing. A total of about 35 specimens from 5 patients, comprising approximately 25 tumor regions, 5 adjacent noncancerous liver tissues and 5 peripheral blood samples, were covered by TCRbeta repertoire sequencing. To link TCRbeta repertoire diversity to the local molecular phenotype, the roughly 23 tumor region samples were profiled with Agilent mRNA microarrays. Repertoires from technical replicates were highly reproducible, with mean shared-clone rates approximately 0.88 and correlation coefficients above 0.98.

TCRbeta-specific cDNA was reverse-transcribed from about 0.45 ug total RNA using a constant-region primer and ProtoScript II reverse transcriptase. The TCRbeta libraries were prepared through three rounds of nested multiplex PCR following a slightly modified ARM-PCR procedure. Multiplex TRBV1-TRBV30 forward primers and a Cbeta reverse primer were used in the first two PCR rounds, each of which was run for 9 to 11 cycles. Sample barcodes and Illumina adapters were added in a final 25-cycle PCR using Deep VentR polymerase. Before sequencing, amplicons of 200-500 bp were gel-purified using a QIAquick gel extraction kit. An Illumina HiSeq 2500 was used to sequence the TCRbeta amplicons, generating 250-bp paired-end reads. Per the original workflow: To recover full CDR3 sequences, reads were quality-trimmed using Trimmomatic v0.33 and paired reads were then merged using FLASH v1.2.11. MiGEC v1.2.1b assigned V, D and J germline segments to the rearranged TCRbeta sequences. VDJtools v1.0.0 computed clonotype statistics and Shannon-Wiener diversity indices. To cut down on sampling bias, every analysis after diversity analysis relied on just the 250 most abundant clonotypes from each sample. The raw public reads went through TCRdb reprocessing: fastp at Q25, MiXCR clone calling, in-frame beta chains kept. Each CDR3 protein gets just one entry, which takes the most common genes and DNA from the rows behind it. TCRdb's processing, not the authors', yielded these V and J calls. The sample records 100,000 to 150,000 distinct CDR3 sequences, 64% of which are singletons. More than 7% of the sample belongs to the ten largest clones.

Total RNA and DNA were co-extracted from roughly 18-30 mg of bulk tissue with the AllPrep DNA/RNA mini kit, without cell sorting. Between late 2015 and early 2016, roughly five patients in China with histopathologically diagnosed primary liver carcinoma had surgical resection. Chronic HBV infection was present in the patients, and the patients were treatment-naive at sampling. Each tumor was sampled at five spatially separated regions: the superior, inferior, left-lateral and right-lateral poles and the tumor centre. More than 85% viable tumor cells were found by histology in every tumor sample. Fresh tumor and adjacent tissue pieces were bisected; one half was stored in RNAlater at -80°C, the other sent for histology. According to the germline V gene, CDR1 reads SGHDN and CDR2 reads FVKESK. The cysteine opens and the phenylalanine closes a CDR3 of 16 amino acids. The retained sequence is limited to the CDR3, 48 bases, with the frame set at the first base.

Turning to this clonotype: Its target antigen remains unknown. A junction end diverges from the germline sequence, so it may reflect a read error.

Beyond this particular receptor, the publication reports: Only about 7.5-25% of top clones were found in all five regions of a tumor, suggesting spatial heterogeneity of tumor-infiltrating T cells. Only the TCR beta chain was sequenced, so true repertoire diversity is likely underestimated because unpaired alpha chains were not captured. Bulk unsorted samples precluded comparing CD4+ and CD8+ T cell repertoires. The top 250 clones made up a significantly larger repertoire fraction in tumors than in blood (p = 0.039). With just five or six patients in the study, the authors point out that the findings should be validated in a larger study. Repertoire overlap was higher between tumor regions (mean around 35%) than tumor-adjacent (around 17%) or tumor-blood (approximately 15%) pairs, consistent with antigen-driven expansion.

The source material was liver tumor tissue from sampling region 3. Explained via the paper, the cell subset or site label denotes: tumor region T3, left-lateral pole. The origin of this receptor is a woman aged 55-70 years with primary liver carcinoma and hepatitis B virus infection. The rearrangement combines TRBV14 with TRBJ2-1, and possibly TRBD2, on 6 matching bases. The CDR3 in this case is CTSRQDRERTRKPQFF. At the DNA level, the sequence is TGTACCAGCAGGCAAGATCGGGAGCGAACTCGCAAACCCCAGTTCTTC.